These T cell receptor beta chains were read from a single sample in a study of blood T cell repertoires in COVID-19. The assay was immunoSEQ multiplex PCR, and TCRdb's table has in-frame clones only and misses some. The profile shows about 84,000 clones, about four fifths of them singletons. The specimen was peripheral blood. Receptors originate from a man aged 80 or over with active or convalescent COVID-19. Both conserved end residues are part of each CDR3.

J | V | CDR3
TRBJ1-3 | TRBV9 | CASGLTGAGNTIYF
TRBJ1-2 | TRBV28 | CASHKGAGSNYGYTF
TRBJ1-5 | TRBV27 | CASSSSQGQSNQPQHF
TRBJ2-5 | TRBV24-1 | CATSDRLAGIQETQYF
TRBJ1-3 | TRBV6-5 | CASSQYPDSGNTIYF
TRBJ2-2 | TRBV5-1 | CASSGGTANTGELFF
TRBJ1-5 | TRBV5-1 | CASSPGWDDRGEQPQHF
TRBJ1-5 | TRBV2 | CASSGQNSNQPQHF
TRBJ2-7 | TRBV5-6 | CASSLGVPRDLYEQYF
TRBJ1-1 | TRBV7-6 | CASSLIRGIYTEAFF
TRBJ2-2 | TRBV2 | CASSEFFGELFF
TRBJ1-5 | TRBV12-5 | CASGAGQFNQPQHF
TRBJ2-2 | TRBV21-1 | CASSRGDCPLGTGELFF
TRBJ1-4 | TRBV5-5 | CASSLGTKEKLFF
TRBJ2-7 | TRBV27 | CASSLKGLAGGNEQYF
TRBJ1-5 | TRBV19 | CASSISGFDQPQHF
TRBJ2-3 | TRBV27 | CASGLDGASTDTQYF
TRBJ1-2 | TRBV19 | CASREVRANYGYTF
TRBJ2-1 | TRBV12-5 | CASGRTSVYNEQFF
TRBJ1-1 | TRBV5-1 | CASSGQGAQTTEAFF
TRBJ1-6 | TRBV10-3 | CAIAQGDYSPLHF
TRBJ2-5 | TRBV6-1 | CASSEVGRQETQYF
TRBJ1-2 | TRBV12-3/TRBV12-4 | CASRGIGDYGYTF
TRBJ2-7 | TRBV27 | CASSLTDRGRSHEQYF
TRBJ2-1 | TRBV7-2 | CASSSGLAVNEQFF
TRBJ1-2 | TRBV2 | CASSEVIGQKVGYGYTF
TRBJ2-5 | TRBV7-2 | CASSVTGGVFETQYF
TRBJ2-2 | TRBV5-5 | CASSLGQGVGTGELFF
TRBJ2-1 | TRBV5-1 | CASSYTSGGSQRFF
TRBJ1-1 | TRBV18 | CASSETSGDTEAFF